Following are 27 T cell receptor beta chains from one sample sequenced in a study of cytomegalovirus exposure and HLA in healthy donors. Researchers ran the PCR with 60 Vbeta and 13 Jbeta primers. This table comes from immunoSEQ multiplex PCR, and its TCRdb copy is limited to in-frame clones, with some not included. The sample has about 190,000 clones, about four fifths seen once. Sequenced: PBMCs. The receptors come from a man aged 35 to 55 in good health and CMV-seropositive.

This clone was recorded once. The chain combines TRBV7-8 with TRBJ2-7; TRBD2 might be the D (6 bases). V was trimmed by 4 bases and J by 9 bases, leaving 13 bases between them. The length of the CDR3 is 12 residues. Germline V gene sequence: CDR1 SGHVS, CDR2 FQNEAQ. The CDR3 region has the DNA TGTGCCAGCAGCTCCCCGTCGGGGGTGCAGTACTTC. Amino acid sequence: CASSSPSGVQYF.

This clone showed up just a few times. The CDR3 DNA reads TGTGCCAGCAGTGACCTCGACAGGGTATGGGGCAATCAGCCCCAGCATTTT. The encoded protein is CASSDLDRVWGNQPQHF. This chain links TRBV6-1 with TRBJ1-5; TRBD1 aligns across 7 bases. CDR3 length: 17 amino acids. The trim removed 3 bases at V and 2 bases at J, leaving 10 bases unmatched. CDR1 MNHNS and CDR2 SASEGT come from the germline V gene.

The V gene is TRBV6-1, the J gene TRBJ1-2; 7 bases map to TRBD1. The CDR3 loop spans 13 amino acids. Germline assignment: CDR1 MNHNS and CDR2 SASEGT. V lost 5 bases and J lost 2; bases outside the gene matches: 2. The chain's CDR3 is CASSLGQNYGYTF. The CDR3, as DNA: TGTGCCAGCAGTTTGGGACAGAACTATGGCTACACCTTC.

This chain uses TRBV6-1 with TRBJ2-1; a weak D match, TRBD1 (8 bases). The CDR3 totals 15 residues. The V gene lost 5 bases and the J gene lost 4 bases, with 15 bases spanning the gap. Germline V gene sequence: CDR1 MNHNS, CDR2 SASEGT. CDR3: CASSHTGGGYNEQFF. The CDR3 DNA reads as TGTGCCAGCAGTCACACAGGGGGGGGTTACAATGAGCAGTTCTTC.

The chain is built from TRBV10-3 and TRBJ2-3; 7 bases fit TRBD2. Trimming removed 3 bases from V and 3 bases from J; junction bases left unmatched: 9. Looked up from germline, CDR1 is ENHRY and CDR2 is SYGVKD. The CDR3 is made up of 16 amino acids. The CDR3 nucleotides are TGTGCCATCAGTGACGGGGGGAGAGAGGGAACAGATACGCAGTATTTT. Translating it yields CAISDGGREGTDTQYF.

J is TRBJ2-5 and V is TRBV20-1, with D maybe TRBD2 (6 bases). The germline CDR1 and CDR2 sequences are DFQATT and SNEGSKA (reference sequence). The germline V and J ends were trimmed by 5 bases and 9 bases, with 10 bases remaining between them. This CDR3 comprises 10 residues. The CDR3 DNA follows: TGCAGTGCTCCCTCGGGGGCCCAGTACTTC. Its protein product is CSAPSGAQYF.

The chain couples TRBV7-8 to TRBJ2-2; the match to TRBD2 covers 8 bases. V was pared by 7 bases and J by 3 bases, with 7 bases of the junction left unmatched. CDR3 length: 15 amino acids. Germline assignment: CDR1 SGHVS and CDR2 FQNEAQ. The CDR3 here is CASMGASGYTGELFF. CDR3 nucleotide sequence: TGTGCCAGCATGGGGGCTAGCGGGTACACCGGGGAGCTGTTTTTT. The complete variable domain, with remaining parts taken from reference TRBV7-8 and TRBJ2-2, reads GAGVSQSPRYKVAKRGQDVALRCDPISGHVSLFWYQQALGQGPEFLTYFQNEAQLDKSGLPSDRFFAERPEGSVSTLKIQRTQQEDSAVYLCASMGASGYTGELFFGEGSRLTVL.

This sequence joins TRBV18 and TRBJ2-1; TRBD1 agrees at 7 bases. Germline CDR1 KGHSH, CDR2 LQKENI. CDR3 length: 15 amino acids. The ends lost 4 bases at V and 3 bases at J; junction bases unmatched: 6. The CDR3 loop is CASSLRQGNYNEQFF. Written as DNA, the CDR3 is TGTGCCAGCTCACTACGACAGGGAAACTACAATGAGCAGTTCTTC.

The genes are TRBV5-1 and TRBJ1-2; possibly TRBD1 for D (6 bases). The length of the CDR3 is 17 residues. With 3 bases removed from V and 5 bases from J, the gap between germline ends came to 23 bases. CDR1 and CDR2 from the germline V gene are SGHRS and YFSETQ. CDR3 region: CASSSTLTSGTPYGYTF. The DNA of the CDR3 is TGCGCCAGCAGCTCCACACTGACCTCCGGGACACCTTATGGCTACACCTTC.

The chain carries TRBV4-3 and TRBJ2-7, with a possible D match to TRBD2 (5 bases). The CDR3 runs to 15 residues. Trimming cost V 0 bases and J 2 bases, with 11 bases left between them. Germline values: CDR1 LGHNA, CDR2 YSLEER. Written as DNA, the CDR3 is TGCGCCAGCAGCCAAGATAATCGGGGAGCCTACGAGCAGTACTTC. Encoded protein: CASSQDNRGAYEQYF.

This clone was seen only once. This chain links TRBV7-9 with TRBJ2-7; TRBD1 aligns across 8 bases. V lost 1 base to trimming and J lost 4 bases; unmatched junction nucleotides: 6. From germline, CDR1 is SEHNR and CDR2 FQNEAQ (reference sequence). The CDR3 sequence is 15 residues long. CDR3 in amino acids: CASSLEGTGQYEQYF. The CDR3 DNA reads TGTGCCAGCAGCTTAGAGGGGACAGGTCAGTACGAGCAGTACTTC.

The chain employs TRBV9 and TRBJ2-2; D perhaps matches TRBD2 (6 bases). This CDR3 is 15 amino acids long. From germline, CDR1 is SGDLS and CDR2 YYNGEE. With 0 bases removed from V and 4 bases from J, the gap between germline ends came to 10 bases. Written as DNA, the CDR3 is TGTGCCAGCAGCGTAGGCGGGGCGACCACCGGGGAGCTGTTTTTT. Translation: CASSVGGATTGELFF.

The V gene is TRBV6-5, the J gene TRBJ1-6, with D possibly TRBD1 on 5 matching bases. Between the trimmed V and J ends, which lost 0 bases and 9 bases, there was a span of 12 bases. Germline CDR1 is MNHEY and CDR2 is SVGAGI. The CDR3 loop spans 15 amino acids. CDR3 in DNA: TGTGCCAGCAGTTACTCGAATGGGGCGGCTTCACCCCTCCACTTT. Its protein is CASSYSNGAASPLHF.

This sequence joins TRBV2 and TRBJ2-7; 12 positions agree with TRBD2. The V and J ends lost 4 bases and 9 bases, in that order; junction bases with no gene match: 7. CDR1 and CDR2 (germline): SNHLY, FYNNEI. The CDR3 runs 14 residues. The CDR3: CASSGTSGAGGQYF. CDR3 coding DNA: TGTGCCAGCAGTGGGACTAGCGGGGCCGGGGGGCAGTACTTC. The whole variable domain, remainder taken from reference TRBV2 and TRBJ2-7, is EPEVTQTPSHQVTQMGQEVILRCVPISNHLYFYWYRQILGQKVEFLVSFYNNEISEKSEIFDDQFSVERPDGSNFTLKIRSTKLEDSAMYFCASSGTSGAGGQYFGPGTRLTVT.

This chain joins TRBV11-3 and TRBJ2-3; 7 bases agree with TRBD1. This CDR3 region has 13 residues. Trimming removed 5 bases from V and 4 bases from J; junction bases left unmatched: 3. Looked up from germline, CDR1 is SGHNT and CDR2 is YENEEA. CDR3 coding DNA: TGTGCCAGCAGCACCCAGGGGGCAGATACGCAGTATTTT. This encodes CASSTQGADTQYF. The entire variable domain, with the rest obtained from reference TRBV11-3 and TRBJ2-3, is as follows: EAGVVQSPRYKIIEKKQPVAFWCNPISGHNTLYWYLQNLGQGPELLIRYENEEAVDDSQLPKDRFSAERLKGVDSTLKIQPAELGDSAVYLCASSTQGADTQYFGPGTRLTVL.

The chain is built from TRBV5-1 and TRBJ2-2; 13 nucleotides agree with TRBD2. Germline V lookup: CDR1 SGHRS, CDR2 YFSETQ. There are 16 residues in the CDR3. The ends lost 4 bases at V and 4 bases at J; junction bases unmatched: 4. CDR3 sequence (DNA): TGCGCCAGCAGCCCCGGACTAGCGGGAGCCACCGGGGAGCTGTTTTTT. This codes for CASSPGLAGATGELFF. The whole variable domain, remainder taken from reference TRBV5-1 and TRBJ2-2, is KAGVTQTPRYLIKTRGQQVTLSCSPISGHRSVSWYQQTPGQGLQFLFEYFSETQRNKGNFPGRFSGRQFSNSRSEMNVSTLELGDSALYLCASSPGLAGATGELFFGEGSRLTVL.

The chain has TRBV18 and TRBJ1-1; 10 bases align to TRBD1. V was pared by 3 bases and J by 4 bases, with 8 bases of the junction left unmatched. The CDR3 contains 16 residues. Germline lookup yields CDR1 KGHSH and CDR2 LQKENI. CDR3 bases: TGTGCCAGCTCACCCGCGACAGGGGGCGAGAGCACTGAAGCTTTCTTT. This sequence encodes CASSPATGGESTEAFF.

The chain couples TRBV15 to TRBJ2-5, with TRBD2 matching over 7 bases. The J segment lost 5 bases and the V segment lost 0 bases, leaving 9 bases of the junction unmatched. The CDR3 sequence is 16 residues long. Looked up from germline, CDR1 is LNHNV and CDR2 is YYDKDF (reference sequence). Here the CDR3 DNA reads TGTGCCACCAGCAGAGATCCTCCGCGGGGAGGGGAGACCCAGTACTTC. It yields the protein CATSRDPPRGGETQYF.

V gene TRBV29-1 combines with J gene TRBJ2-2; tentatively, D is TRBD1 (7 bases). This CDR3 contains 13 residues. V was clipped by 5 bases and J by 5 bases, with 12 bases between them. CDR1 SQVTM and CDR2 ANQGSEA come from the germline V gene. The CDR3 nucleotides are TGCAGCGTTCGGGCAGGGGGGACCGGGGAGCTGTTTTTT. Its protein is CSVRAGGTGELFF.

The CDR3 DNA reads as TGCAGCGTGGCCCCAAGACAGGGGGGCTATTATGCTAGCGGGAGGGCCAGGGCCAAAAACATTCAGTACTTC. Amino acid sequence: CSVAPRQGGYYASGRARAKNIQYF. The gene calls are TRBV29-1 and TRBJ2-4; TRBD2 agrees at 12 bases. V shed 6 bases and J 1 base; nucleotides not matched to a gene: 31. CDR1 and CDR2 (germline): SQVTM, ANQGSEA. The CDR3 has 24 residues.

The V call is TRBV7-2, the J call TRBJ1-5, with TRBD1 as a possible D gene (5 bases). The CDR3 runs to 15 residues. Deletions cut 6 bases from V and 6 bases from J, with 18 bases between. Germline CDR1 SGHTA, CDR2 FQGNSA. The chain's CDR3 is CASSLEGGGSQPQHF. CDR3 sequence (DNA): TGTGCCAGCAGTCTCGAGGGTGGGGGGAGTCAGCCCCAGCATTTT. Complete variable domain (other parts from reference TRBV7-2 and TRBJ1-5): GAGVSQSPSNKVTEKGKDVELRCDPISGHTALYWYRQSLGQGLEFLIYFQGNSAPDKSGLPSDRFSAERTGGSVSTLTIQRTQQEDSAVYLCASSLEGGGSQPQHFGDGTRLSIL.

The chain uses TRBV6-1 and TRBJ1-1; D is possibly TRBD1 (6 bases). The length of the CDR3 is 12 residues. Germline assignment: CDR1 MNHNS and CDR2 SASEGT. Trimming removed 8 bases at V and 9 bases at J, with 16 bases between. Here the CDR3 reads CASLLAGQKAFF. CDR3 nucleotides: TGTGCCAGCCTATTAGCGGGACAAAAAGCTTTCTTT.

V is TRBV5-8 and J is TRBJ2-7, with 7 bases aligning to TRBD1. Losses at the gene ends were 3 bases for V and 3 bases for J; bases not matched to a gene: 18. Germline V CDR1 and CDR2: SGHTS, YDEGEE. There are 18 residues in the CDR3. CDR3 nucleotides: TGTGCCAGCAGCTGGATGGGTGACACAGGGGCACTCCACTACGAGCAGTACTTC. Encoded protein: CASSWMGDTGALHYEQYF.

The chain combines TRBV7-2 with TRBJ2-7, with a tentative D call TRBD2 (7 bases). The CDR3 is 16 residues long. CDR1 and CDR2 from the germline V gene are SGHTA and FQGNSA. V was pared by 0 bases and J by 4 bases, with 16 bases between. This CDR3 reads CASSLAGAGVIYEQYF. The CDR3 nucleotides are TGTGCCAGCAGCTTAGCGGGGGCGGGAGTAATTTACGAGCAGTACTTC.

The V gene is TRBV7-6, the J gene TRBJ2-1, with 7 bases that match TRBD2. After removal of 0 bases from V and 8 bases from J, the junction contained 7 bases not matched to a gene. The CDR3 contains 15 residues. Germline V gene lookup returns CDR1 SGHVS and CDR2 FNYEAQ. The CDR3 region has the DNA TGTGCCAGCAGCTTAGCGGCTAGCGGATGGGATGAGCAGTTCTTC. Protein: CASSLAASGWDEQFF.

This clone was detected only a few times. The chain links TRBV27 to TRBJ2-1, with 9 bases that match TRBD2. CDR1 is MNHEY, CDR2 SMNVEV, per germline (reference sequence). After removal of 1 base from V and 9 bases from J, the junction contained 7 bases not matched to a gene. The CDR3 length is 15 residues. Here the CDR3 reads CASSLLRTSAGEQFF. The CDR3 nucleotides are TGTGCCAGCAGTTTATTAAGGACTAGCGCTGGTGAGCAGTTCTTC.

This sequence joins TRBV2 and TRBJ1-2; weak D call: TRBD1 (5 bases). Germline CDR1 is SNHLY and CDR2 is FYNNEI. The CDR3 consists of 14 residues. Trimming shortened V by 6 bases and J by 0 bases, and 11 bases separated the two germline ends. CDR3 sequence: CASRDIQSNYGYTF. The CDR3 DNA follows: TGTGCCAGCAGGGACATACAGTCTAACTATGGCTACACCTTC.